The 12 T cell receptor beta chains in this list originate from one sample, sequenced in a study of shared clonotypes between healthy human individuals. This table comes from immunoSEQ multiplex PCR, and its TCRdb copy is limited to in-frame clones, with some not included. The sample contains roughly 1 million clones, about 75% of which appear only once. Sequences were obtained from memory CD4+ T cells sorted from blood. The subset was: CD45RA-negative fraction. These receptors all stem from a man aged 18 to 35 in good health.

This chain joins TRBV7-9 and TRBJ2-1, with 8 bases fitting TRBD2. Germline CDR1 reads SEHNR; CDR2 reads FQNEAQ (reference sequence). The junction had 8 bases not matched to a gene; V was cut back by 2 bases and J by 5 bases. CDR3 length: 16 residues. CDR3 residues: CASSLLLAVSHNEQFF. Here the CDR3 DNA reads TGTGCCAGCAGCTTATTACTAGCGGTATCCCACAATGAGCAGTTCTTC.

The chain is built from TRBV6-5 and TRBJ1-5; the D gene is possibly TRBD1 (5 bases). The germline CDR1 and CDR2 sequences are MNHEY and SVGAGI. With 6 bases removed from V and 7 bases from J, the gap between germline ends came to 13 bases. This CDR3 spans 13 amino acids. CDR3 sequence reads: CASSLGPRQPQHF. The CDR3 nucleotides are TGTGCCAGCAGCTTGGGGCCGCGCCAGCCCCAGCATTTT.

A note on this clone: Different DNA sequences within this sample yield the same CDR3. V and J are TRBV5-4 and TRBJ2-3, with TRBD2 matching over 8 bases. Germline CDR1 SGHNT, CDR2 YYREEE (reference sequence). V lost 2 bases to trimming and J lost 1 base; unmatched junction nucleotides: 0. The CDR3 loop spans 14 amino acids. Here the CDR3 reads CASSLAGGTDTQYF. CDR3 DNA sequence: TGTGCCAGCAGCTTAGCGGGGGGCACAGATACGCAGTATTTT.

This sequence joins TRBV30 and TRBJ1-2, with a possible D match to TRBD1 (5 bases). The length of the CDR3 is 15 residues. The V end was cut by 2 bases, the J end by 1 base, with 14 bases between. Per the germline V gene, CDR1 is GTSNPN and CDR2 is SVGIG (reference sequence). DNA of the CDR3: TGTGCCTGGAGTCAACGGGGCAGTAATAACTATGGCTACACCTTC. Translated, it gives CAWSQRGSNNYGYTF.

V and J are TRBV7-2 and TRBJ1-2, with D possibly being TRBD1 (5 bases). Germline V gene sequence: CDR1 SGHTA, CDR2 FQGNSA. The V end was cut by 1 base, the J end by 1 base, with 10 bases between. The CDR3 has 15 residues. The CDR3 sequence is CASSLGNRINYGYTF. CDR3 nucleotide sequence: TGTGCCAGCAGCTTAGGGAACAGGATTAACTATGGCTACACCTTC.

The chain carries TRBV18 and TRBJ1-2; TRBD1 is a possible D gene (5 bases). The CDR3 contains 13 residues. Trimming took off 3 bases at V and 5 bases at J, with 10 bases between the two ends. The germline gives CDR1 KGHSH, CDR2 LQKENI. The CDR3 is CASSPGQQYGYTF. In DNA form, the CDR3 reads TGTGCCAGCTCACCGGGGCAGCAGTATGGCTACACCTTC.

The chain uses TRBV30 and TRBJ1-4, with unresolved D. Trimming stripped 0 bases from V and 7 bases from J, with 12 bases between. There are 14 residues in the CDR3. From germline, CDR1 is GTSNPN and CDR2 SVGIG (reference sequence). CDR3 sequence reads: CAWSVKAGGEKLFF. The DNA for the CDR3 is TGTGCCTGGAGTGTAAAGGCAGGAGGTGAAAAACTGTTTTTT. The variable domain in full, completed from reference TRBV30 and TRBJ1-4, reads SQTIHQWPATLVQPVGSPLSLECTVEGTSNPNLYWYRQAAGRGLQLLFYSVGIGQISSEVPQNLSASRPQDRQFILSSKKLLLSDSGFYLCAWSVKAGGEKLFFGSGTQLSVL.

About this clone itself: The identical CDR3 is also encoded by other nucleotide sequences in the sample. The V and J genes are TRBV6-5 and TRBJ1-3; a weak D match, TRBD1 (6 bases). Germline CDR1 and CDR2: MNHEY and SVGAGI. V lost 5 bases and J lost 4, with 9 bases in between. This CDR3 comprises 13 residues. CDR3 sequence reads: CASSRTGGNTIYF. CDR3 DNA: TGTGCCAGCAGTCGAACAGGGGGAAACACCATATATTTT.

The chain uses TRBV6-6 and TRBJ1-1; D ambiguous. Trimming stripped 6 bases from V and 1 base from J, with 12 bases between. This CDR3 is 14 amino acids long. CDR1 and CDR2 (germline): MNHNY, SVGAGI (reference sequence). The CDR3 DNA reads TGTGCCAGCAGGGGAAGAGCTGCGAACACTGAAGCTTTCTTT. Translating gives CASRGRAANTEAFF.

The chain uses TRBV7-8 and TRBJ1-5; no clear D. V was clipped by 1 base and J by 6 bases, with 16 bases between them. The CDR3 length is 16 residues. The germline gives CDR1 SGHVS, CDR2 FQNEAQ. The DNA for the CDR3 is TGTGCCAGCAGCTTAGTAGCAGGCCAACTGAGTCAGCCCCAGCATTTT. As protein: CASSLVAGQLSQPQHF.

Only one count was recorded for this clone. The chain's CDR3 is CASGLAEEGETQYF. The DNA of the CDR3 is TGTGCCAGCGGGCTAGCGGAGGAGGGCGAGACCCAGTACTTC. The chain joins TRBV6-5 to TRBJ2-5; TRBD2 agrees at 7 bases. Germline V lookup: CDR1 MNHEY, CDR2 SVGAGI. The length of the CDR3 is 14 residues. Trimming at V came to 8 bases and at J to 5 bases, leaving 11 bases not matched to a gene.

To note about this clone: The same CDR3 can be traced to other DNA sequences in this sample. The rearrangement uses TRBV27 and TRBJ2-7, with D perhaps TRBD2 (6 bases). V gave up 3 bases and J gave up 4 bases, with 13 bases separating them. From germline, CDR1 is MNHEY and CDR2 SMNVEV (reference sequence). The CDR3 length is 14 residues. The CDR3 region is CASSLSRDSYEQYF. CDR3 DNA sequence: TGTGCCAGCAGTTTGAGCCGGGACTCTTACGAGCAGTACTTC.